The 18 T cell receptor beta chains presented below share a single source sample, sequenced in a study of T cells in Graves' hyperthyroidism and ophthalmopathy. RNA transcripts gave rise to amplified TCR beta CDR3 regions. First-round RT-PCR of the TCR CDR3 relied on the HTBI primer set. Via MiXCR, TCRdb re-called the multiplex PCR reads, giving one row per CDR3 protein. The data show roughly 700,000 distinct CDR3 sequences, 17% seen once. Sequenced sample: blood. The receptors originated from a man between 45 and 60 years old with Graves' hyperthyroidism.

This clonotype occurred many times. The chain is built from TRBV11-2 and TRBJ2-5, with D perhaps matching TRBD1 (6 bases). CDR1 is SGHAT and CDR2 is FQNNGV in the germline V gene. The V end was cut by 6 bases, the J end by 3 bases, with 8 bases between. CDR3 length: 12 amino acids. The CDR3 region is CASRTGKETQYF. For the CDR3, the DNA is TGTGCCAGCAGAACAGGGAAAGAGACCCAGTACTTC.

This clonotype was recorded many times. The chain is built from TRBV28 and TRBJ2-5; 10 bases match TRBD2. Germline CDR1 is MDHEN and CDR2 is SYDVKM. The ends lost 7 bases at V and 0 bases at J; junction bases unmatched: 8. The CDR3 is 16 residues long. CDR3 sequence (DNA): TGTGCCAGCACCACCTCTAGCGGGAGACACCAAGAGACCCAGTACTTC. Translated, it gives CASTTSSGRHQETQYF. Using reference TRBV28 and TRBJ2-5 for the parts outside the CDR3, the full variable domain is DVKVTQSSRYLVKRTGEKVFLECVQDMDHENMFWYRQDPGLGLRLIYFSYDVKMKEKGDIPEGYSVSREKKERFSLILESASTNQTSMYLCASTTSSGRHQETQYFGPGTRLLVL.

CDR3 sequence reads: CASSLRVATYNEQFF. DNA of the CDR3: TGTGCCAGCAGCTTAAGGGTTGCTACCTACAATGAGCAGTTCTTC. The chain links TRBV11-2 to TRBJ2-1; no clear D gene. The V gene lost 2 bases and the J gene lost 2 bases, with 10 bases spanning the gap. The CDR3 length is 15 residues. Germline CDR1 SGHAT, CDR2 FQNNGV.

The chain couples TRBV7-3 to TRBJ2-5; D is perhaps TRBD1 (5 bases). Germline loops: CDR1 SGHTA, CDR2 FQGTGA. Trimming stripped 3 bases from V and 1 base from J, with 12 bases between. This CDR3 has 15 residues. The CDR3 region has the DNA TGTGCCAGCAGCTTTGGCTCGACAGTCCAAGAGACCCAGTACTTC. Its protein is CASSFGSTVQETQYF. The entire variable domain, with the rest obtained from reference TRBV7-3 and TRBJ2-5, is as follows: GAGVSQTPSNKVTEKGKYVELRCDPISGHTALYWYRQSLGQGPEFLIYFQGTGAADDSGLPNDRFFAVRPEGSVSTLKIQRTERGDSAVYLCASSFGSTVQETQYFGPGTRLLVL.

This clonotype was observed many times. V gene TRBV2 combines with J gene TRBJ1-1; no reliable D call. Germline CDR1 and CDR2: SNHLY and FYNNEI. The V end was cut by 3 bases, the J end by 7 bases, with 6 bases between. This CDR3 contains 11 residues. The chain's CDR3 is CASSERLEAFF. CDR3 nucleotides: TGTGCCAGCAGTGAGAGGCTTGAAGCTTTCTTT.

The gene calls are TRBV27 and TRBJ2-1, with D maybe TRBD1 (6 bases). Trimming took off 4 bases at V and 11 bases at J, with 21 bases between the two ends. The CDR3 covers 15 residues. The germline V gene has CDR1 MNHEY and CDR2 SMNVEV (reference sequence). CDR3 in DNA: TGTGCCAGCAGTTCCAGGACAGATGGTGGGGATAAGCAGTTCTTC. Its translation: CASSSRTDGGDKQFF.

At least ten counts were recorded for this clonotype. The chain employs TRBV6-2 or TRBV6-3 and TRBJ2-5; the match to TRBD2 covers 7 bases. The CDR3 consists of 16 residues. V was pared by 2 bases and J by 3 bases, with 9 bases of the junction left unmatched. Per the germline V gene, CDR1 is MNHEY and CDR2 is SVGEGT. CDR3 region: CASSYDRREWKETQYF. CDR3 nucleotides: TGTGCCAGCAGTTACGACCGGCGGGAGTGGAAAGAGACCCAGTACTTC.

This clonotype was observed at least ten times. The V and J genes are TRBV20-1 and TRBJ2-5, with 13 bases fitting TRBD2. There are 17 residues in the CDR3. J lost 2 bases, V lost 2 bases, and 8 bases had no gene match. Per germline, CDR1 DFQATT and CDR2 SNEGSKA (reference sequence). CDR3 amino acids: CSARWPGLAGPQETQYF. Written as DNA, the CDR3 is TGCAGTGCTAGATGGCCGGGACTAGCGGGACCACAAGAGACCCAGTACTTC.

This clonotype was seen more than once but under ten times. The chain is built from TRBV3-1 and TRBJ2-1; D is ambiguous. V dropped 4 bases and J dropped 1 base, with 11 bases sitting between them. Germline CDR1 LGHDT, CDR2 YNNKEL (reference sequence). The CDR3 has 15 residues. The chain's CDR3 is CASSRRLGSYNEQFF. The CDR3 DNA sequence: TGTGCCAGCAGCCGTCGTCTAGGGTCCTACAATGAGCAGTTCTTC.

Notes on this clonotype: A read error may produce the germline difference seen at one junction end. The V and J genes are TRBV9 and TRBJ2-2, with 7 nucleotides matching TRBD2. Germline V gene lookup returns CDR1 SGDLS and CDR2 YYNGEE. The CDR3 runs 19 residues. CDR3 protein: CAGSVFSGSGKGNTGELFF. As DNA, the CDR3 is TGTGCCGGCAGCGTATTTTCCGGAAGCGGGAAAGGTAACACCGGGGAGCTGTTTTTT.

This chain links TRBV6-2 or TRBV6-3 with TRBJ2-5; D gene ambiguous. The ends were cut back, 4 bases at V and 2 bases at J, with 11 bases in the middle. The length of the CDR3 is 14 residues. Germline assignment: CDR1 MNHEY and CDR2 SVGEGT. The CDR3 coding sequence is TGTGCCAGCAGTTCCCTAAAAACGCAAGAGACCCAGTACTTC. Its protein product is CASSSLKTQETQYF.

The chain carries TRBV5-8 and TRBJ2-3, with 7 bases identical to TRBD1. The CDR3 covers 14 residues. From germline, CDR1 is SGHTS and CDR2 YDEGEE. The V gene end was trimmed by 4 bases and the J gene end by 3 bases; junction bases not matched to a gene: 5. CDR3 coding DNA: TGTGCCAGCAGCCGACAGGGCGTTACAGATACGCAGTATTTT. Translation: CASSRQGVTDTQYF. Variable domain in full (rest from reference TRBV5-8 and TRBJ2-3): EAGVTQSPTHLIKTRGQQATLRCSPISGHTSVYWYQQALGLGLQFLLWYDEGEERNRGNFPPRFSGRQFPNYSSELNVNALELEDSALYLCASSRQGVTDTQYFGPGTRLTVL.

This clonotype was picked up a small number of times. The gene calls are TRBV28 and TRBJ2-1, with 7 bases matching TRBD2. The CDR3 spans 15 residues. The trim removed 2 bases at V and 5 bases at J, leaving 6 bases unmatched. The V gene's germline CDR1 is MDHEN and CDR2 SYDVKM. In DNA, the CDR3 is TGTGCCAGCAGTTTAAGGAGGGAGGGCGACAATGAGCAGTTCTTC. Amino acids: CASSLRREGDNEQFF.

This clonotype was recorded a few times. The CDR3 here is CASSISTVGYQPQHF. The CDR3 DNA follows: TGTGCCAGTAGTATCTCGACAGTAGGGTATCAGCCCCAGCATTTT. The rearrangement links TRBV19 to TRBJ1-5, with a weak D call TRBD1 (5 bases). Germline V CDR1 and CDR2: LNHDA, SQIVND (reference sequence). Trimming removed 3 bases at V and 5 bases at J, with 14 bases between. The CDR3 sequence is 15 residues long.

This clonotype was counted ten times or more. This CDR3 is CASSPINTDTQYF. The CDR3 DNA follows: TGTGCCAGCAGTCCAATAAACACAGATACGCAGTATTTT. The chain links TRBV27 to TRBJ2-3; D ambiguous. The germline gives CDR1 MNHEY, CDR2 SMNVEV (reference sequence). The CDR3 extends over 13 amino acids. V shed 5 bases and J shed 2 bases, with 8 bases lying between them.

The table lists this clonotype with a few counts. Written as DNA, the CDR3 is TGTGCCTGGGGGCTCCCAGGGACAGTCTATGGCTACACCTTC. Translation gives CAWGLPGTVYGYTF. This chain uses TRBV30 with TRBJ1-2, with 7 bases fitting TRBD1. V dropped 5 bases and J dropped 4; count of bases not matched to a gene: 10. The germline V gene has CDR1 GTSNPN and CDR2 SVGIG (reference sequence). This CDR3 contains 14 residues.

This clonotype was counted many times. V gene TRBV2 combines with J gene TRBJ1-2, with D hard to call. CDR1 is SNHLY and CDR2 is FYNNEI in the germline V gene. Trimming removed 3 bases from V and 8 bases from J, with 16 bases in between. This CDR3 spans 14 amino acids. The CDR3 sequence is CASSDQDYSGGYTF. In DNA, the CDR3 is TGTGCCAGCAGTGACCAGGATTATTCGGGAGGCTACACCTTC.

This clonotype was observed a single time. J is TRBJ2-4 and V is TRBV6-1; no clear D gene. The V and J ends lost 7 bases and 6 bases respectively, with 13 bases between them. This CDR3 region has 13 residues. Germline CDR1 reads MNHNS; CDR2 reads SASEGT. The CDR3 here is CASNDPVVNIQYF. As DNA, the CDR3 is TGTGCCAGCAACGACCCTGTGGTAAACATTCAGTACTTC.